This T cell receptor (beta chain) was obtained from a study of OX40 agonist ivuxolimab in advanced cancers. About the research overall: A diagnosis of hepatocellular carcinoma, melanoma, renal cell or head and neck cancer was present in dose-escalation patients.

Produced via immunoSEQ multiplex PCR; TCRdb's table is partial and in-frame only. The table lists about 8,000 clones, 90% of them singletons. The CDR3 contains 15 residues. Germline V CDR1 and CDR2: MNHEY, SMNVEV (reference sequence). The V and J ends lost 6 bases and 5 bases respectively, with 16 bases between them. This chain connects TRBV27 to TRBJ1-4; no definite D call. Sequences were derived from CD4+ or CD8+ T cells sorted from blood, sampled in a trial of the OX40 agonist ivuxolimab. The source of this sequence is an adult with an advanced solid tumor such as melanoma, head and neck, liver or kidney cancer. CDR3 sequence: CASRPEWPGNEKLFF. The CDR3 DNA follows: TGTGCCAGCAGACCGGAATGGCCGGGGAATGAAAAACTGTTTTTT.